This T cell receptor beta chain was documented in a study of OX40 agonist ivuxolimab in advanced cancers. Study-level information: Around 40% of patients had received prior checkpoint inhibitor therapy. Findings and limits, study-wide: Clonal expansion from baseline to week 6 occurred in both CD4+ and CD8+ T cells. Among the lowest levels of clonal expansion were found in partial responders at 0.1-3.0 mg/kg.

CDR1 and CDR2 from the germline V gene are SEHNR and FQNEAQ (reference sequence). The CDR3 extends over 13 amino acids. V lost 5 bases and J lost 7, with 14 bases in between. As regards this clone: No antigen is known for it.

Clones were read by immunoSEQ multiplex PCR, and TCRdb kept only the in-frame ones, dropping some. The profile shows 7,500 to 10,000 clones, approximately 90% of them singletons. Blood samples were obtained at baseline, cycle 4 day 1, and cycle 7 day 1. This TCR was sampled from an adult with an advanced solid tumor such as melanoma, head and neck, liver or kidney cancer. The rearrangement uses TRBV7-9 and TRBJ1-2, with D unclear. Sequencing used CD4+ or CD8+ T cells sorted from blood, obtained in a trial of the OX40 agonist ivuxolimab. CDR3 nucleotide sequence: TGTGCCAGCAGCCAAGCACGGTTATCTGGCTACACCTTC. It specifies CASSQARLSGYTF.